The following is a T cell receptor beta chain sequence with its context. This sample is drawn from a study of blood T cell repertoires in COVID-19. About the research overall: Some COVID-19 samples were acute and others convalescent; all came from the United States, Italy and Spain. Sources were T cells, B-cell-depleted T cells, or PBMCs; the material itself was cDNA or gDNA.

Method: immunoSEQ multiplex PCR; TCRdb's copy keeps in-frame clones and lacks some. The sample consists of a few hundred thousand clones, roughly 84% of them appearing once. The CDR3 is 9 residues long. The V end lost 5 bases, the J end lost 7 bases, and 5 bases lay between the germline ends. Germline V gives CDR1 DFQATT, CDR2 SNEGSKA (reference sequence). Sample: PBMCs or T cells enriched from blood (not recorded which). The clonotype comes from a woman in her 30s who had recovered from COVID-19. J is TRBJ1-1 and V is TRBV20-1; D is unresolved. Here the CDR3 DNA reads TGCAGTGCTCGCGGTGAAGCTTTCTTT. Translated: CSARGEAFF.